Presented here are 3 T cell receptor beta chains from one specimen sequenced in a study of shared clonotypes between healthy human individuals. The protocol was immunoSEQ multiplex PCR, while the TCRdb copy is restricted to in-frame clones and leaves out a portion. The table records about 2.3 million clones, around 90% of them present only once. The source material was naive CD4+ T cells from PBMCs. This sample's subset: CD45RA+ positively selected. All receptors come from a man aged 18 to 29 in good health. Some clones in this sample may be carry-over from other donors' samples.

The chain is built from TRBV7-2 and TRBJ2-2; D not resolved. V lost 1 base to trimming and J lost 2 bases, with 11 bases between them. Germline assignment: CDR1 SGHTA and CDR2 FQGNSA. CDR3 size: 16 residues. CDR3 amino acids: CASSLGPSTNTGELFF. The CDR3 DNA follows: TGTGCCAGCAGCTTAGGGCCCAGCACAAACACCGGGGAGCTGTTTTTT. Complete variable domain (other parts from reference TRBV7-2 and TRBJ2-2): GAGVSQSPSNKVTEKGKDVELRCDPISGHTALYWYRQSLGQGLEFLIYFQGNSAPDKSGLPSDRFSAERTGGSVSTLTIQRTQQEDSAVYLCASSLGPSTNTGELFFGEGSRLTVL.

Details on this clone: This sample also contains other DNA sequences that code for the same CDR3. The chain couples TRBV5-1 to TRBJ2-7; D is ambiguous. CDR3 size: 12 residues. The germline V gene has CDR1 SGHRS and CDR2 YFSETQ. Trimming took off 3 bases at V and 4 bases at J, with 8 bases between the two ends. The DNA for the CDR3 is TGCGCCAGCAGCTCAAGCTTATACGAGCAGTACTTC. Its translation is CASSSSLYEQYF.

The chain combines TRBV5-5 with TRBJ1-5; no clear D gene. Trimming stripped 4 bases from V and 0 bases from J, with 11 bases between. The CDR3 extends over 15 amino acids. Looked up from germline, CDR1 is SGHKS and CDR2 is YYEKEE (reference sequence). CDR3 region: CASSPSPNSNQPQHF. CDR3 nucleotide sequence: TGTGCCAGCAGCCCGTCCCCCAATAGCAATCAGCCCCAGCATTTT.